This T cell receptor (beta chain) emerged from a study of human T cells and chemical hapten exposure. One entry per CDR3 protein, called by TCRdb with MiXCR from the RACE reads. The profile shows some 51,000 distinct CDR3 sequences, around a tenth of them singletons. Trimming took off 7 bases at V and 5 bases at J, with 16 bases between the two ends. Per germline, CDR1 SNHLY and CDR2 FYNNEI. This CDR3 has 14 amino acids. Time point indicated: pre-sensitization, week 0. As for treatment: therapeutic diphenylcyclopropenone sensitization with weekly scalp DPC. The sequencing here drew on whole blood, taken in connection with sensitization to the hapten diphenylcyclopropenone (DPC). The TCR comes from a woman in her thirties or forties with alopecia areata. Some clones in this sample may be carry-over from other donors' samples. This rearrangement joins TRBV2 to TRBJ2-3; the D gene is possibly TRBD1 (5 bases). The DNA for the CDR3 is TGTGCCAGCACCCCTTTACAGGCAGGAGATACGCAGTATTTT. As protein: CASTPLQAGDTQYF. The entire variable domain, with the rest obtained from reference TRBV2 and TRBJ2-3, is as follows: EPEVTQTPSHQVTQMGQEVILRCVPISNHLYFYWYRQILGQKVEFLVSFYNNEISEKSEIFDDQFSVERPDGSNFTLKIRSTKLEDSAMYFCASTPLQAGDTQYFGPGTRLTVL.